This section outlines one T cell receptor beta chain sequence together with its context. Its antigen is as yet unknown. Germline assignment: CDR1 MNHEY and CDR2 SMNVEV (reference sequence). With 2 bases removed from V and 7 bases from J, the gap between germline ends came to 14 bases. This CDR3 is 15 amino acids long. Libraries were prepared by immunoSEQ multiplex PCR; TCRdb keeps only in-frame clonotypes and omits some of them. Of approximately 340,000 clones in the sample, under 95% were seen once. The data derive from a study of Ad26.COV2.S vaccination and SARS-CoV-2 variants. Study findings and constraints: Placebo recipients showed lower spike-specific TCR breadth than vaccinees. Breadth and depth estimates from TCRs may understate total T cell responses. For non-spike TCRs, breadth in vaccine recipients resembled that in placebo recipients.

The input for sequencing was peripheral blood, taken after recovery from COVID-19. V is TRBV27 and J is TRBJ1-4, with D possibly matching TRBD1 (5 bases). This TCR derives from a human donor who had recovered from COVID-19. The DNA for the CDR3 is TGTGCCAGCAGTTTAATATTCGGGGCGGGTGAAAAACTGTTTTTT. This codes for CASSLIFGAGEKLFF. Drawing the rest from reference TRBV27 and TRBJ1-4, the complete variable domain is EAQVTQNPRYLITVTGKKLTVTCSQNMNHEYMSWYRQDPGLGLRQIYYSMNVEVTDKGDVPEGYKVSRKEKRNFPLILESPSPNQTSLYFCASSLIFGAGEKLFFGSGTQLSVL.